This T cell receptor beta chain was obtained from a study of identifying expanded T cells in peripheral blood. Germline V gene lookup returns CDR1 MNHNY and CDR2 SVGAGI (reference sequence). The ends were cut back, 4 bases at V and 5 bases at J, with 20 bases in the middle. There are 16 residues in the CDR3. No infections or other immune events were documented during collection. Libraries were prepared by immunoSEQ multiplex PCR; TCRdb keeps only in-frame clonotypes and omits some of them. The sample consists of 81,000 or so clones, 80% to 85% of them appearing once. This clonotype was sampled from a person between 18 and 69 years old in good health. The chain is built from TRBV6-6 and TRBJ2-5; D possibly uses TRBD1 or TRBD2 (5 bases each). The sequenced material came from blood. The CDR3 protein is CASSSPQLRGRETQYF. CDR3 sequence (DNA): TGTGCCAGCAGTTCCCCCCAATTGAGGGGCAGGGAGACCCAGTACTTC.